Presented here are 15 T cell receptor beta chains from one specimen sequenced in a study of cytomegalovirus exposure and HLA in healthy donors. The PCR made use of 60 Vbeta and 13 Jbeta primers. The repertoire was sequenced with immunoSEQ multiplex PCR; TCRdb's copy has only in-frame clones and lacks some. In the table there are some 150,000 clones, 65% to 80% of which are singletons. Sample: PBMCs. Every receptor here comes from a woman aged 40 to 50 in good health and CMV-seronegative.

The rearrangement uses TRBV10-2 and TRBJ2-7; perhaps TRBD1 as D (6 bases). This CDR3 is built from 15 residues. Germline V gives CDR1 WSHSY, CDR2 SAAADI. Between the trimmed V and J ends, which lost 5 bases and 6 bases, there was a span of 20 bases. CDR3 loop: CASSKADTGQSEQYF. CDR3 DNA: TGCGCCAGCAGTAAGGCGGACACGGGACAATCCGAGCAGTACTTC.

J is TRBJ2-2 and V is TRBV7-8; 7 bases align to TRBD1. Trimming removed 0 bases from V and 6 bases from J; junction bases left unmatched: 1. CDR3 size: 14 residues. Germline CDR1 SGHVS, CDR2 FQNEAQ. CDR3 bases: TGTGCCAGCAGCTTAGCAGGGGGCCCCGGGGAGCTGTTTTTT. Encoded protein: CASSLAGGPGELFF.

The V gene is TRBV5-1, the J gene TRBJ1-3; D is unresolved. V lost 4 bases and J lost 3, with 17 bases in between. Germline V gene lookup returns CDR1 SGHRS and CDR2 YFSETQ. The CDR3 consists of 16 residues. The CDR3 DNA follows: TGCGCCAGCAGCCCCCAATCTGAGCCCGGTGGAAACACCATATATTTT. Its translation: CASSPQSEPGGNTIYF.

The rearrangement joins TRBV9 to TRBJ2-1, with 7 bases lining up with TRBD2. The CDR3 totals 15 residues. V trimming: 4 bases; J trimming: 0 bases; junction bases outside the gene matches: 4. The germline V gene has CDR1 SGDLS and CDR2 YYNGEE. The CDR3 protein is CASSSGASSYNEQFF. The DNA of the CDR3 is TGTGCCAGCAGCAGCGGGGCGAGCTCCTACAATGAGCAGTTCTTC.

This clone has just a few counts. This chain links TRBV5-1 with TRBJ2-5; 8 bases align to TRBD1. The CDR3 consists of 14 residues. Germline V gives CDR1 SGHRS, CDR2 YFSETQ. V lost 4 bases and J lost 1; bases outside the gene matches: 3. As DNA, the CDR3 is TGCGCCAGCAGCCCCGGACAGGGCCAAGAGACCCAGTACTTC. This gives the protein CASSPGQGQETQYF.

The V call is TRBV7-6, the J call TRBJ1-6; D is unresolved. This CDR3 is 19 amino acids long. CDR1 and CDR2 from the germline V gene are SGHVS and FNYEAQ. Trimming cost V 5 bases and J 1 base, with 21 bases left between them. In nucleotides, the CDR3 is TGTGCCAGCAGCCAGAGGAGCGGAGGGAGGGAGTCCTATAATTCACCCCTCCACTTT. This gives the protein CASSQRSGGRESYNSPLHF.

The J gene is TRBJ2-7, the V gene TRBV27, with D possibly TRBD1 on 6 matching bases. V was pared by 10 bases and J by 1 base, with 17 bases between. The germline V gene encodes CDR1 MNHEY and CDR2 SMNVEV (reference sequence). The CDR3 covers 14 residues. The CDR3 spells CATRSYRVSYEQYF. In nucleotides, the CDR3 is TGTGCCACCCGCAGCTACAGGGTATCCTACGAGCAGTACTTC.

J is TRBJ2-5 and V is TRBV5-6; 9 positions match TRBD1. The J segment lost 2 bases and the V segment lost 4 bases, leaving 9 bases of the junction unmatched. The V gene's germline CDR1 is SGHDT and CDR2 YYEEEE. The CDR3 sequence is 16 residues long. Here the CDR3 reads CASSANGQGTQETQYF. As DNA, the CDR3 is TGTGCCAGCAGCGCTAATGGACAGGGGACTCAAGAGACCCAGTACTTC.

The chain links TRBV7-9 to TRBJ1-2, with D possibly matching TRBD1 (5 bases). With 9 bases removed from V and 6 bases from J, the gap between germline ends came to 14 bases. This CDR3 comprises 12 residues. Looked up from germline, CDR1 is SEHNR and CDR2 is FQNEAQ (reference sequence). CDR3 DNA sequence: TGTGCCAGTGTTACAGGAAGGAATGGCTACACCTTC. Residues: CASVTGRNGYTF.

The count of this clone is one. The CDR3, as DNA: TGCGCCAGCAGCTTGGTGGCAGGGCAGGGAGAGACCCAGTACTTC. Encoded protein: CASSLVAGQGETQYF. This chain uses TRBV5-1 with TRBJ2-5; weak D call: TRBD1 (5 bases). V gave up 0 bases and J gave up 4 bases, with 13 bases separating them. The CDR3 totals 15 residues. The germline V gene has CDR1 SGHRS and CDR2 YFSETQ. The full variable domain, in which reference TRBV5-1 and TRBJ2-5 provide the parts outside the CDR3, is KAGVTQTPRYLIKTRGQQVTLSCSPISGHRSVSWYQQTPGQGLQFLFEYFSETQRNKGNFPGRFSGRQFSNSRSEMNVSTLELGDSALYLCASSLVAGQGETQYFGPGTRLLVL.

The chain links TRBV11-2 to TRBJ1-2; the D gene is possibly TRBD1 (6 bases). Germline values: CDR1 SGHAT, CDR2 FQNNGV. The germline V and J ends were trimmed by 6 bases and 7 bases, with 9 bases remaining between them. The CDR3 totals 11 residues. DNA for the CDR3: TGTGCCAGCAGGCAGGGGTTTGGCTACACCTTC. Translation gives CASRQGFGYTF.

This rearrangement joins TRBV7-9 to TRBJ1-2; D is unclear. This CDR3 spans 19 amino acids. Germline V gene lookup returns CDR1 SEHNR and CDR2 FQNEAQ (reference sequence). Trimming stripped 5 bases from V and 5 bases from J, with 30 bases between. The chain's CDR3 is CASSHAGGRRKMKFYGYTF. In DNA form, the CDR3 reads TGTGCCAGCAGCCACGCGGGCGGCCGGCGGAAGATGAAATTTTATGGCTACACCTTC.

The gene calls are TRBV28 and TRBJ1-5, with unresolved D. CDR3 length: 12 amino acids. The germline CDR1 and CDR2 sequences are MDHEN and SYDVKM. Trimming removed 5 bases from V and 6 bases from J, with 8 bases in between. The CDR3 spells CASSRLGQPQHF. The CDR3 DNA reads as TGTGCCAGCAGTCGCCTCGGTCAGCCCCAGCATTTT.

The CDR3 DNA reads as TGCGCCAGCAGCCAAGTGTCCCCGACTAGCGGGAGCTACGAGCAGTACTTC. Its protein is CASSQVSPTSGSYEQYF. This chain joins TRBV4-1 and TRBJ2-7, with 12 nucleotides matching TRBD2. V was pared by 1 base and J by 3 bases, with 7 bases of the junction left unmatched. Germline V CDR1 and CDR2: MGHRA, YSYEKL. The CDR3 runs to 17 residues.

In its sample, this clone was seen a few times. V and J are TRBV19 and TRBJ2-3, with a tentative D call TRBD1 (6 bases). In germline, CDR1 is LNHDA, CDR2 SQIVND (reference sequence). Trimming cost V 4 bases and J 5 bases, with 7 bases left between them. CDR3 length: 12 residues. The CDR3 sequence: CASSNRVDTQYF. For the CDR3, the DNA is TGTGCCAGTAGTAACAGGGTAGATACGCAGTATTTT.